This TCR beta chain was profiled in a study of vaccination and CD4 T cells after COVID-19. Researchers used the Oncomine TCR Beta short-read assay to sequence DNA from cultured CD4+ T cells. In this case, cultured CD4+ T cells provided the extracted genomic DNA. One entry per CDR3 protein, called by TCRdb with MiXCR from the PCR reads. The sample shows roughly 14,000 distinct CDR3 sequences, about 50% of them seen only once. On this clonotype: The target antigen is unknown.

The CDR3 spans 12 residues. With 6 bases removed from V and 9 bases from J, the gap between germline ends came to 12 bases. Germline assignment: CDR1 MDHEN and CDR2 SYDVKM. Treatment here: roughly nine-day PBMC culture with coronavirus spike peptide pools or control peptides (ViraFEST assay). The V gene is TRBV28, the J gene TRBJ1-5; no clear D gene. The sequencing sample was made of CD4+ T cells from blood, cultured in vitro. This sequence originates from a human donor who had recovered from COVID-19. The CDR3 bases are TGTGCCAGCAGCCGAGGGAGCCGGCCCCAGCATTTT. Translation: CASSRGSRPQHF.